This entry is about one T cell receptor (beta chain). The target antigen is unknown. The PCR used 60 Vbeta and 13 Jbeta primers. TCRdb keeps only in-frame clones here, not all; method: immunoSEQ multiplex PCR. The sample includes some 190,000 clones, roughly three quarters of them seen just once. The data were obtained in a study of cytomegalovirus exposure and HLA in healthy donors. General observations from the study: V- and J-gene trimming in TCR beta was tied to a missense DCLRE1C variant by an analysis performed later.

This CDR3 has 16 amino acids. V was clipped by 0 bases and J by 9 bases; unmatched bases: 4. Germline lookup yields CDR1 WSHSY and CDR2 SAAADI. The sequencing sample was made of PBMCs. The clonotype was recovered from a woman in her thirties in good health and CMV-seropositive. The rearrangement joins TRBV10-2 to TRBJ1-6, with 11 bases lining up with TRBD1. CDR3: CASSESWTGGFSPLHF. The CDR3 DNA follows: TGCGCCAGCAGTGAGTCTTGGACAGGGGGCTTTTCACCCCTCCACTTT.